These T cell receptor beta chains were read from a single sample in a study of T-cell memory formation after mild COVID-19. In TCRdb, the 5' RACE reads were re-called with MiXCR into one record per CDR3 protein. The sample carries about 84,000 distinct CDR3 sequences, approximately 13% recorded once. Sequencing was performed on PBMCs or a T cell subset sorted from them (not recorded which). Source of these receptors: an adult woman who had mild COVID-19 (a few samples of this study predate the infection). Cell type and time point are not known. Each CDR3 is given with its conserved first and last residue. Each record gives: V gene, J gene, CDR3 protein.

TRBV7-8	TRBJ2-2	CASSLTSGGTGELFF
TRBV7-9	TRBJ1-2	CASSSTPGQGDYGYTF
TRBV6-5	TRBJ2-7	CASSRADLASYEQYF
TRBV20-1	TRBJ2-1	CSARGLADTYNEQFF
TRBV7-9	TRBJ2-7	CASSSSGGASYEQYF
TRBV5-1	TRBJ2-3	CASSPTRDRITDTQYF
TRBV5-1	TRBJ2-1	CASSLAGTGNEQFF
TRBV12-3/TRBV12-4	TRBJ2-7	CASGGGVNEQYF
TRBV21-1	TRBJ2-1	CASSRGAPELSSYNEQFF
TRBV20-1	TRBJ2-7	CSARVGLNSYEQYF
TRBV6-2/TRBV6-3	TRBJ1-1	CASRSQGANTEAFF
TRBV15	TRBJ2-3	CATSRVDRATDTQYF
TRBV27	TRBJ2-7	CASSLSVTYEQYF
TRBV11-3	TRBJ2-7	CASSDYSQGTYEQYF
TRBV7-9	TRBJ2-1	CASSWGAAHNEQFF
TRBV4-3	TRBJ2-7	CASSLDFGAYEQYF
TRBV19	TRBJ2-7	CASSIDNIRDTPGEQYF
TRBV3-1	TRBJ2-5	CASSQRSGSGTETQYF
TRBV2	TRBJ2-7	CASSEAASGEGYEQYF
TRBV19	TRBJ2-1	CATGTGGAYNEQFF